This TCR beta chain was documented in a study of T cell changes during pregnancy in multiple sclerosis. The germline V gene encodes CDR1 LNHDA and CDR2 SQIVND (reference sequence). The CDR3 runs 18 residues. After removal of 5 bases from V and 2 bases from J, the junction contained 11 bases not matched to a gene. Generated by immunoSEQ multiplex PCR, the TCRdb table keeps only in-frame clones and is missing some. This sample has fewer than 90,000 clones; nearly 95% occur once, and the top ten carry approximately 1.6%. The receptor comes from a female donor in good health, enrolled as a control in a pregnancy study. V and J are TRBV19 and TRBJ1-4; 10 bases match TRBD1. This specimen consisted of peripheral blood, obtained after pregnancy. The CDR3, as DNA: TGTGCCAGTAGTGTCGACAGGGGGCCCTGGTCCACTAATGAAAAACTGTTTTTT. It encodes CASSVDRGPWSTNEKLFF. Combining the CDR3 with reference TRBV19 and TRBJ1-4 gives the whole variable domain DGGITQSPKYLFRKEGQNVTLSCEQNLNHDAMYWYRQDPGQGLRLIYYSQIVNDFQKGDIAEGYSVSREKKESFPLTVTSAQKNPTAFYLCASSVDRGPWSTNEKLFFGSGTQLSVL.